This paragraph covers one TCR beta chain sequence. What antigen it recognizes has not been identified. Per-base quality was not reported, and no clone a single base away is much larger than it. The library was produced with PCR. TCRdb names Illumina HiSeq 2500 as the instrument used. TCR libraries were prepared with molecular barcoding, using unique molecular identifiers to normalize TCRbeta repertoire quantification. TCRdb's own reprocessing of the public reads used fastp at Q25 and MiXCR and kept productive beta chains. For every CDR3 protein sequence, its rows merge into one entry that carries the most common genes and DNA. This sample has about 200,000 distinct CDR3 sequences in its table, and around 7% of those were observed once. The ten largest clones take up just over 5.5% of the sample. Per the publication, the treatment or condition label means: allogeneic hematopoietic cell transplantation with graft depleted of TCRalphabeta T cells and CD19 B cells. TCRalphabeta/CD19-depleted allogeneic hematopoietic cell grafts were given to the transplant recipients, all of whom were children.

This specimen belongs to a study of T-cell reconstitution after alpha-beta-depleted transplantation in children listed by TCRdb under 2016. For the wider study: The study quantitatively tracked T-cell immune reconstitution after TCRalphabeta/CD19-depleted allogeneic hematopoietic cell transplantation in children using TCR repertoire profiling.

CDR1 and CDR2 (MDHEN, SYDVKM) derive from the germline V gene. Counted from cysteine to phenylalanine, this CDR3 has 11 amino acids. The DNA shown is the 33-base CDR3, in frame from base 1. V loses 6 bases, J loses 6 bases, and the germline ends lie 6 bases apart. Study-wide conclusions, independent of this receptor: Over the following months the frequencies of hyperexpanded clones went down, and after one year T-cell counts and TCRbeta diversity were mostly credited to newly produced T cells. The high TCRbeta diversity at day 60 in some patients was ascribed to recipient T cells and intrathymic progenitors that had survived conditioning. The apparently early alphabetaT-cell count recovery about two months after transplant was reportedly dependent on only several hundred rapidly expanded clones derived from non-depleted graft cells.

The chain joins TRBV28 to TRBJ1-3; no D gene call is confident. The TCR was taken from a boy aged 2-9 years with acute lymphoblastic leukemia, due to receive a stem cell transplant. Sequencing was performed on PBMCs, taken before TCRalphabeta/CD19-depleted stem cell transplant. At the DNA level, the sequence is TGTGCCAGCAGCTTAGTAAACACCATATATTTT. This translates into CASSLVNTIYF.